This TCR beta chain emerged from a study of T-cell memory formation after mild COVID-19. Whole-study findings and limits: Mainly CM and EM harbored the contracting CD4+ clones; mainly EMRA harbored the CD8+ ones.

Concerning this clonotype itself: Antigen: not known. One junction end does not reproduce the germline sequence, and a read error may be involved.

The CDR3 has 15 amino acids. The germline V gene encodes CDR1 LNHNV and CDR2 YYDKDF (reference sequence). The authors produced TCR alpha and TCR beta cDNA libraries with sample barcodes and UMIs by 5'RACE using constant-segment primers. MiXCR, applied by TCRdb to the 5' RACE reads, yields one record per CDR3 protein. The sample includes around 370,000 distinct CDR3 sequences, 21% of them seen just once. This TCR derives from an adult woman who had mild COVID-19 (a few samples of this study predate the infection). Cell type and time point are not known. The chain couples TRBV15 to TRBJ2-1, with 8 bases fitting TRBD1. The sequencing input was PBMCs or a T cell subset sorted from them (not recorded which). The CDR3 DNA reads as TGTGCCACCACCAGACAGGGGAACAGGTACAATGAGCAGTTCTTC. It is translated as CATTRQGNRYNEQFF.